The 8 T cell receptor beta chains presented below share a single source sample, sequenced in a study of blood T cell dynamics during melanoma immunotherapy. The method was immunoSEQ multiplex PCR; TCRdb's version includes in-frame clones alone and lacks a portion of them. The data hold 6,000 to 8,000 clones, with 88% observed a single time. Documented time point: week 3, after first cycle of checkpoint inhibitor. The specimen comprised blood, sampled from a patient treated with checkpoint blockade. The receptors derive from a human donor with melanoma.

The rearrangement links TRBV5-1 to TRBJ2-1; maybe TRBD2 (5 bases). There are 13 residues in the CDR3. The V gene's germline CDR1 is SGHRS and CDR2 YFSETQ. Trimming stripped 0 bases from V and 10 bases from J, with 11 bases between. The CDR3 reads CASSLAGSWEQFF. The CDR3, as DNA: TGCGCCAGCAGCTTGGCTGGGAGCTGGGAGCAGTTCTTC. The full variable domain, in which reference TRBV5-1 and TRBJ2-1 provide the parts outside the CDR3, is KAGVTQTPRYLIKTRGQQVTLSCSPISGHRSVSWYQQTPGQGLQFLFEYFSETQRNKGNFPGRFSGRQFSNSRSEMNVSTLELGDSALYLCASSLAGSWEQFFGPGTRLTVL.

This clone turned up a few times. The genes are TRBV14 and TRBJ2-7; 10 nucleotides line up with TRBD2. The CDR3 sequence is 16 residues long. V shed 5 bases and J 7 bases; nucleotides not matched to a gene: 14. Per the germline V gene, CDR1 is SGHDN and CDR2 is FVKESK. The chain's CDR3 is CASSYTGGLAMWEQYF. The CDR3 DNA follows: TGTGCCAGCAGCTATACCGGGGGACTAGCGATGTGGGAGCAGTACTTC. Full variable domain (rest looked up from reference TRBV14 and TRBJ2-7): EAGVTQFPSHSVIEKGQTVTLRCDPISGHDNLYWYRRVMGKEIKFLLHFVKESKQDESGMPNNRFLAERTGGTYSTLKVQPAELEDSGVYFCASSYTGGLAMWEQYFGPGTRLTVT.

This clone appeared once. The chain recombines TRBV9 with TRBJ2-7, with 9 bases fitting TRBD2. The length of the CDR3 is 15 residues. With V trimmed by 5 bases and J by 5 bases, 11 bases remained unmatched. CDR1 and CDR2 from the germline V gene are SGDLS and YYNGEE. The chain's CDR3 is CASSGRGTSLNEQYF. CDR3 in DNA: TGTGCCAGCAGTGGTCGGGGGACTAGCCTCAACGAGCAGTACTTC.

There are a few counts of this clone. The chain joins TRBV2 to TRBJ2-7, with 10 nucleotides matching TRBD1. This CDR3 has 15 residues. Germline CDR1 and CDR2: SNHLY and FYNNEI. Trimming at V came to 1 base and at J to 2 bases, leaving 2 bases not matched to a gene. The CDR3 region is CASSEVGTGAYEQYF. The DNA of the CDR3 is TGTGCCAGCAGTGAAGTCGGGACAGGGGCCTACGAGCAGTACTTC.

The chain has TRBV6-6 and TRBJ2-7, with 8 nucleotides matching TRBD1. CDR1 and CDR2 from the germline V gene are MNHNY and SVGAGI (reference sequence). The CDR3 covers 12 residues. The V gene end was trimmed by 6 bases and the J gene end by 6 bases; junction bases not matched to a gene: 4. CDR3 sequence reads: CASSQDRVEQYF. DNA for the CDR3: TGTGCCAGCAGCCAGGACAGGGTCGAGCAGTACTTC.

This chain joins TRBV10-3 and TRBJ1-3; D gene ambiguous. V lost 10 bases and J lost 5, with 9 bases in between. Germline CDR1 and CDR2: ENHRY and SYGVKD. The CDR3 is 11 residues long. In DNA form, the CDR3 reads TGTGCCAGCACTAGTCGAAACACCATATATTTT. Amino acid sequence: CASTSRNTIYF.

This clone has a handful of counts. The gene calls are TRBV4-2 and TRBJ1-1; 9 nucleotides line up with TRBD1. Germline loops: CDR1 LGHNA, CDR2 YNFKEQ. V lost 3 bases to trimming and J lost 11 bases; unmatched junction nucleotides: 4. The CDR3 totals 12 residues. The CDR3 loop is CASSHGQGKAFF. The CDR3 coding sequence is TGTGCCAGCAGCCACGGACAGGGGAAGGCTTTCTTT.

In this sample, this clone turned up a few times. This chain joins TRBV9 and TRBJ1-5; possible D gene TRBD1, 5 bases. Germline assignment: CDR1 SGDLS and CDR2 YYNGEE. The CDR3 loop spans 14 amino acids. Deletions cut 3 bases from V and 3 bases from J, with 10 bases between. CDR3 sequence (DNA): TGTGCCAGCAGCGAAGGGACTATCAATCAGCCCCAGCATTTT. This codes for CASSEGTINQPQHF.